This T cell receptor beta chain was obtained from a study of Graves' ophthalmopathy and Graves' hyperthyroidism. Study outcomes and limitations: Detected in blood as well were most expanded thyroid clonotypes with frequency above 0.001.

This clonotype was seen repeatedly, ten times or more. The antigen is undetermined. Those donors who had ophthalmopathy presented with moderate-to-severe activity, a CAS of ≥3, a NOSPECS of ≥4 and a duration under 3 months. If patients had other autoimmune diseases, uncontrolled infections, pregnancy or lactation, they were excluded. Clinicians diagnosed using symptoms, serum thyroxine, TRAb, thyroid ultrasound and orbital computed tomography. J was trimmed by 6 bases and V by 4 bases; bases with no gene match: 8. The germline gives CDR1 SGHTA, CDR2 FQGNSA. This CDR3 comprises 16 residues. Researchers took RNA transcripts and amplified TCR beta CDR3 regions from them. HTBI-primed RT-PCR formed the first round, and a multiplex PCR formed the second. TCRdb itself ran the multiplex PCR reads through MiXCR, one entry per CDR3 protein. The repertoire includes almost 750,000 distinct CDR3 sequences, 40% of them detected once, and 44% sits in the top ten.

The V gene is TRBV7-2, the J gene TRBJ2-5; 13 nucleotides align to TRBD2. This clonotype was obtained from an adult man with Graves' ophthalmopathy. The specimen was peripheral blood. CDR3 in DNA: TGTGCCAGCAGCTCTAGGGGGGGACTAGCGGGAAAGACCCAGTACTTC. Encoded protein: CASSSRGGLAGKTQYF.